This T cell receptor (beta chain) was profiled in a study of brain T cells in children with intractable seizures. With 3 bases clipped from V and 5 bases from J, the junction kept 12 bases outside the gene matches. Germline lookup yields CDR1 SNHLY and CDR2 FYNNEI. The CDR3 runs 16 residues. Measured with immunoSEQ multiplex PCR; TCRdb has only the in-frame clones, and not every one. The data hold 50,000 to 75,000 clones, with more than 95% observed a single time. Findings of the study overall: Clones missing pre-surgery may reflect undersampling of that blood sample. Only CDR3 sequence similarity suggested viral specificity, without known HCMV serostatus.

Details on this clone: Antigen: not known.

Pre-surgery treatment included at least one anti-epileptic drug. This clonotype was obtained from a boy younger than two with focal cortical dysplasia and intractable seizures. The sample consisted of peripheral blood, taken at surgery. The V gene is TRBV2, the J gene TRBJ2-7; 8 positions agree with TRBD2. The CDR3 DNA reads TGTGCCAGCAGTGACCGAGGGACTAGGATCCAGGACGAGCAGTACTTC. Translated: CASSDRGTRIQDEQYF. Full variable domain (remainder filled in from reference TRBV2 and TRBJ2-7): EPEVTQTPSHQVTQMGQEVILRCVPISNHLYFYWYRQILGQKVEFLVSFYNNEISEKSEIFDDQFSVERPDGSNFTLKIRSTKLEDSAMYFCASSDRGTRIQDEQYFGPGTRLTVT.